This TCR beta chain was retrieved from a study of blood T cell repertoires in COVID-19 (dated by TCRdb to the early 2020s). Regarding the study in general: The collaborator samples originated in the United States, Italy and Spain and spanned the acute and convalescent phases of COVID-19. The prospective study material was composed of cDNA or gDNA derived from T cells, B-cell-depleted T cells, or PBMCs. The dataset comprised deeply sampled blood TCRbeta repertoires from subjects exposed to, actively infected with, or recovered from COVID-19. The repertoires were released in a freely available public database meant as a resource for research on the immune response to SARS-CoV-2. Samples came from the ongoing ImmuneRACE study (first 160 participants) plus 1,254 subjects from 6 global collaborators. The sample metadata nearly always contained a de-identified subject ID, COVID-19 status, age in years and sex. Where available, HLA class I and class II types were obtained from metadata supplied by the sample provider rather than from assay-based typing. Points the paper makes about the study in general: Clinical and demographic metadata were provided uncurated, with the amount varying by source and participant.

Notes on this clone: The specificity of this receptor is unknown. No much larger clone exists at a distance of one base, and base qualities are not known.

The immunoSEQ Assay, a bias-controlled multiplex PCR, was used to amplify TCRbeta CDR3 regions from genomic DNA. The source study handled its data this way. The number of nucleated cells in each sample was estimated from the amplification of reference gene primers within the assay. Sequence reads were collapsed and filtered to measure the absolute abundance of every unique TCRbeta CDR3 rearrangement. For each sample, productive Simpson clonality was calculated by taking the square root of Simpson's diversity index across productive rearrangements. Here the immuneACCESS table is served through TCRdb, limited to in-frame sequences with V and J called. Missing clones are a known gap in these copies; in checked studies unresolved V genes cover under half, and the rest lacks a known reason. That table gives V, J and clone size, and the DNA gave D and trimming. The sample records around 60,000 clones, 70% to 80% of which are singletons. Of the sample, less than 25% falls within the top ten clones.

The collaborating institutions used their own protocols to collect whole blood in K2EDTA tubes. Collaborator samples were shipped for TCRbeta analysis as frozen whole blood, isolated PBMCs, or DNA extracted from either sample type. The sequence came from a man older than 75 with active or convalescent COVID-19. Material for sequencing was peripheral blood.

DNA sequence: TGTGCCAGCTCCGGACAGGCCAATACTAACACAGATACGCAGTATTTT. Its translation is CASSGQANTNTDTQYF. Here the chain combines TRBV2 and TRBJ2-3; a stretch of 7 junction bases matches TRBD1. The cysteine opens and the phenylalanine closes a CDR3 of 16 amino acids. The kept DNA is CDR3 alone, 48 bases in frame from the first base. Trimming leaves V shorter by 8 bases and J shorter by 2 bases, with the junction holding 13 bases beyond the gene matches. CDR1 and CDR2, looked up from the germline V gene, are SNHLY and FYNNEI.